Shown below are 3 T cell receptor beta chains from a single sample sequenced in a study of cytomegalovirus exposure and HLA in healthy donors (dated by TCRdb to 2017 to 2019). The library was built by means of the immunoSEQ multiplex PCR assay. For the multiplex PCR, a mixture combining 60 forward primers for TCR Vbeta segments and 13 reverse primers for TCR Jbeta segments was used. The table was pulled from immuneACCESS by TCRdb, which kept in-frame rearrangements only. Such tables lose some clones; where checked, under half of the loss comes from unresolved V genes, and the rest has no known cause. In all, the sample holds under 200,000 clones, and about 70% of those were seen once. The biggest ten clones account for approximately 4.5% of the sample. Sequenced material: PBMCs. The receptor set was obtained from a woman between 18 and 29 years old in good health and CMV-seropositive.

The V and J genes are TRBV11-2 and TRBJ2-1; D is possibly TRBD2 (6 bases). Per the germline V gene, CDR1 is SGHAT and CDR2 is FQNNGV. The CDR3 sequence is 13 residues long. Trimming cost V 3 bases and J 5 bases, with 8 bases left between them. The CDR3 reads CASSLGGDNEQFF. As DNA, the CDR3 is TGTGCCAGCAGCTTGGGCGGGGACAATGAGCAGTTCTTC.

In DNA form, the CDR3 reads TGTGCCAGCAGGCAAACTAGCGGGGGGTACAATGAGCAGTTCTTC. It translates to CASRQTSGGYNEQFF. The chain couples TRBV7-9 to TRBJ2-1; 12 nucleotides agree with TRBD2. Germline assignment: CDR1 SEHNR and CDR2 FQNEAQ (reference sequence). V gave up 6 bases and J gave up 4 bases; unmatched junction bases: 4. The CDR3 is 15 residues long.

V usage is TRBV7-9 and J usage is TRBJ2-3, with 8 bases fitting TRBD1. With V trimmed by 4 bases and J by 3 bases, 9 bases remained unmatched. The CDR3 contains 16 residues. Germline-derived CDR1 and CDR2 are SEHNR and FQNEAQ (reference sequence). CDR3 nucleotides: TGTGCCAGCAGCTCCCGGACAGGGAGGTTGACAGATACGCAGTATTTT. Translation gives CASSSRTGRLTDTQYF. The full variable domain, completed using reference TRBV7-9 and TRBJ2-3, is DTGVSQNPRHKITKRGQNVTFRCDPISEHNRLYWYRQTLGQGPEFLTYFQNEAQLEKSRLLSDRFSAERPKGSFSTLEIQRTEQGDSAMYLCASSSRTGRLTDTQYFGPGTRLTVL.